The sequence of this T cell receptor (beta chain) was determined in a study of T-cell reconstitution after alpha-beta-depleted transplantation in children. Trimming at V came to 1 base and at J to 2 bases, leaving 4 bases not matched to a gene. This CDR3 has 14 amino acids. CDR1 is DFQATT, CDR2 SNEGSKA, per germline (reference sequence). Preparation of the TCRbeta library was carried out with unique molecular identifiers. Using its own MiXCR run on the PCR reads, TCRdb lists one record per CDR3 protein. Of 550,000 to 600,000 distinct CDR3 sequences listed, about 23% are singletons. Study results and limitations: Reportedly, only several hundred clones from non-depleted graft cells drove alpha-beta T-cell counts at about two months.

This clonotype was seen repeatedly, ten times or more. Its antigen is unidentified. This sequence joins TRBV20-1 and TRBJ2-7, with TRBD1 matching 8 bases. Sequencing was performed on PBMCs, mostly from graft donor cells, taken 360 days after TCRalphabeta/CD19-depleted stem cell transplant. This receptor was taken from a boy younger than two who had a stem cell transplant for acute myeloid leukemia, so the T cells may come from the graft donor. Written as DNA, the CDR3 is TGCAGTGCTAGAGGGGTACAGGGGGCCTACGAGCAGTACGTC. Translation: CSARGVQGAYEQYV.